This TCR beta chain was recovered during a study of blood T cell repertoires in COVID-19. Background on the study: Donors in the United States, Italy and Spain gave samples during acute or convalescent COVID-19. In each case, the material was cDNA or gDNA derived from T cells, B-cell-depleted T cells, or PBMCs.

The trim removed 6 bases at V and 9 bases at J, leaving 8 bases unmatched. This CDR3 comprises 14 residues. The germline gives CDR1 SNHLY, CDR2 FYNNEI. In the original analysis: Estimated nucleated cell counts came from reference gene primer amplification. The data were produced by immunoSEQ multiplex PCR, yet TCRdb's version contains in-frame clones alone and is incomplete. D and trimming were read from the DNA, whereas the V and J calls and clone size are those reported in that table. Of over 300,000 clones listed, around four fifths are singletons. This chain connects TRBV2 to TRBJ2-1, with TRBD2 identical over 10 bases. The specimen sequenced was peripheral blood. The receptor comes from a woman between 50 and 59 years old with acute or convalescent COVID-19. In DNA form, the CDR3 reads TGTGCCAGCAGACGGCTAGCGGGAGTCAGTGAGCAGTTCTTC. This sequence encodes CASRRLAGVSEQFF.